Detailed here is one T cell receptor (beta chain). Its specificity is unknown. Here immunoSEQ multiplex PCR was the method, and the copy in TCRdb shows in-frame clones only, minus some. The sample has about 180,000 clones; more than 80% are singletons. The sample originates from a study of T cell responses to AZD1222 COVID-19 vaccine. Germline CDR1 and CDR2: ENHRY and SYGVKD. V trimming: 4 bases; J trimming: 4 bases; junction bases outside the gene matches: 5. CDR3 length equals 14 residues. Study findings and constraints: Spike regions recognized by vaccine-associated CD4 TCRs spanned the protein, led by 160-218 and 743-854.

V and J are TRBV10-3 and TRBJ2-7; TRBD2 agrees at 9 bases. The starting material was peripheral blood, obtained 28 days after the second dose of the MenACWY control vaccine. This receptor was taken from an adult who received the MenACWY meningococcal vaccine as a control. The CDR3 spells CAISVSGSRYEQYF. For the CDR3, the DNA is TGTGCCATCAGTGTTAGCGGGAGCAGGTACGAGCAGTACTTC.